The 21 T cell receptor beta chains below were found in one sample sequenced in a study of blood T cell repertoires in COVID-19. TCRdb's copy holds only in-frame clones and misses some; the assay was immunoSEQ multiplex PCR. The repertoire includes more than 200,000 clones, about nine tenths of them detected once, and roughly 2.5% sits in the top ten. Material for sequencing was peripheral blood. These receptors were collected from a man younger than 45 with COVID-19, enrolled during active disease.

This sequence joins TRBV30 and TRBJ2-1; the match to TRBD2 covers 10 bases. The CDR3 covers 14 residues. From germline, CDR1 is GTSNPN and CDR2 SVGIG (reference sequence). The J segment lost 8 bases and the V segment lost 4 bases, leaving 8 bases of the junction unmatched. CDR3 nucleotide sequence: TGTGCCTGGACTGGGCTAGCGGGAGCCTATGAGCAGTTCTTC. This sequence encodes CAWTGLAGAYEQFF.

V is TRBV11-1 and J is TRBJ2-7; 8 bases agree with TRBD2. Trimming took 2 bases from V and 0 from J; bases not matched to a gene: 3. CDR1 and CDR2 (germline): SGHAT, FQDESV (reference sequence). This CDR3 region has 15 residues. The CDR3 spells CASSLPLAGSYEQYF. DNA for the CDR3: TGTGCCAGCAGCTTACCCCTAGCGGGCTCCTACGAGCAGTACTTC.

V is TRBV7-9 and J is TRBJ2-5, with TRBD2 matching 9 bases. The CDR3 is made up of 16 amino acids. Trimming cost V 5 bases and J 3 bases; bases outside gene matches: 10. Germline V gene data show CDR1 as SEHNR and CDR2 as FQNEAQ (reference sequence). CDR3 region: CASSQSAGGIEETQYF. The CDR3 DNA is TGTGCCAGCAGCCAAAGTGCGGGGGGGATAGAAGAGACCCAGTACTTC.

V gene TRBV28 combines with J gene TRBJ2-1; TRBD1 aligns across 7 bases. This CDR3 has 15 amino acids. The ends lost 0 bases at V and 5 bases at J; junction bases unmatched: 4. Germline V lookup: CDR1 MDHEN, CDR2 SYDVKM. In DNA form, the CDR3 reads TGTGCCAGCAGTTTATGGAGGGGGCTTAACAATGAGCAGTTCTTC. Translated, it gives CASSLWRGLNNEQFF. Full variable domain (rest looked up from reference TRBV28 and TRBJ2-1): DVKVTQSSRYLVKRTGEKVFLECVQDMDHENMFWYRQDPGLGLRLIYFSYDVKMKEKGDIPEGYSVSREKKERFSLILESASTNQTSMYLCASSLWRGLNNEQFFGPGTRLTVL.

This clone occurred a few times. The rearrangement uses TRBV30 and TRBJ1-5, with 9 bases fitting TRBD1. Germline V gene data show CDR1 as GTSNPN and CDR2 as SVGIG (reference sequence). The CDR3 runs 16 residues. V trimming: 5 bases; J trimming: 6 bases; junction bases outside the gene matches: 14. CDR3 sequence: CAWDRDRVFSGQPQHF. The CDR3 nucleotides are TGTGCCTGGGACCGGGACAGGGTTTTTTCGGGTCAGCCCCAGCATTTT.

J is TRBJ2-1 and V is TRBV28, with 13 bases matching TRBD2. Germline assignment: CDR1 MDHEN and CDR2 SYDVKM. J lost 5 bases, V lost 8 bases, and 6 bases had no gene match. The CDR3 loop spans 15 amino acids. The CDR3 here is CASLAGTSGNNEQFF. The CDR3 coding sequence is TGTGCCAGCCTTGCTGGGACTAGCGGGAACAATGAGCAGTTCTTC.

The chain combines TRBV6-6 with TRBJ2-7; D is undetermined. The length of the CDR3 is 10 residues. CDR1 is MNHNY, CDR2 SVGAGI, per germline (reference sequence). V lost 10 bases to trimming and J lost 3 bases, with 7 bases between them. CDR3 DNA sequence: TGTGCCACCCTAGACTACGAGCAGTACTTC. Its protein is CATLDYEQYF.

The CDR3 loop is CASSSTGTSVNEQFF. DNA of the CDR3: TGTGCCAGCAGCTCAACCGGGACTAGCGTTAATGAGCAGTTCTTC. V usage is TRBV7-2 and J usage is TRBJ2-1, with TRBD2 matching 10 bases. CDR1 and CDR2 (germline): SGHTA, FQGNSA. V shed 4 bases and J 7 bases; nucleotides not matched to a gene: 7. The CDR3 is 15 amino acids. Complete variable domain (other parts from reference TRBV7-2 and TRBJ2-1): GAGVSQSPSNKVTEKGKDVELRCDPISGHTALYWYRQSLGQGLEFLIYFQGNSAPDKSGLPSDRFSAERTGGSVSTLTIQRTQQEDSAVYLCASSSTGTSVNEQFFGPGTRLTVL.

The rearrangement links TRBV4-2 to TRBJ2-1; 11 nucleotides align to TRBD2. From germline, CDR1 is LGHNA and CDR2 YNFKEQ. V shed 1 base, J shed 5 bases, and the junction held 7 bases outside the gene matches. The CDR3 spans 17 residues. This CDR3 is CASSQGEGTSGHNEQFF. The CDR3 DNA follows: TGTGCCAGCAGCCAAGGGGAGGGGACTAGCGGACACAATGAGCAGTTCTTC.

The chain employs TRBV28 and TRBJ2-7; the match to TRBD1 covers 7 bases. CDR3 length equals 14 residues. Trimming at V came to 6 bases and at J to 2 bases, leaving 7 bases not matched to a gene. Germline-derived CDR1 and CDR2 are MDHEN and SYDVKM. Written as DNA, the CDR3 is TGTGCCAGCAGACGATACAGGGGTACCTACGAGCAGTACTTC. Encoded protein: CASRRYRGTYEQYF.

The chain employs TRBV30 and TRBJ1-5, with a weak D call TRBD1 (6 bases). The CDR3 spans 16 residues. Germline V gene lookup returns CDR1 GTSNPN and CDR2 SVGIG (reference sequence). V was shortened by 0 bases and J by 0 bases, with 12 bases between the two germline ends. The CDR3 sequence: CAWSVGGEYSNQPQHF. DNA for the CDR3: TGTGCCTGGAGTGTAGGGGGAGAGTATAGCAATCAGCCCCAGCATTTT.

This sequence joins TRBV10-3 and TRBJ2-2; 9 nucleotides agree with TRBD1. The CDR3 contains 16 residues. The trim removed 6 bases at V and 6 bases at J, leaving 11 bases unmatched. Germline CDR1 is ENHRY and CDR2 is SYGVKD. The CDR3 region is CAISQGTGLSSGELFF. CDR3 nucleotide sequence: TGTGCCATCAGCCAAGGGACAGGGTTAAGTTCCGGGGAGCTGTTTTTT.

CDR3 loop: CASSLGQNTEAFF. The DNA for the CDR3 is TGTGCCAGCAGCTTAGGACAAAACACTGAAGCTTTCTTT. The chain couples TRBV11-2 to TRBJ1-1; D remains ambiguous. Deletions cut 1 base from V and 2 bases from J, with 5 bases between. Germline CDR1 reads SGHAT; CDR2 reads FQNNGV. The CDR3 runs to 13 residues.

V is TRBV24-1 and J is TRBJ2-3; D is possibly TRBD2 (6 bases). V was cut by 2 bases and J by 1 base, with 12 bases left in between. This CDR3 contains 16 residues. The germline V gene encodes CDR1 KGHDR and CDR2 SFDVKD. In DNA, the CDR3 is TGTGCCACCAGTGATTATGGGGCTAGCGGCACAGATACGCAGTATTTT. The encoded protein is CATSDYGASGTDTQYF.

In DNA, the CDR3 is TGTGCCAGCAGCCCCCGGGACAGGGACGGCTACACCTTC. Translating gives CASSPRDRDGYTF. This chain connects TRBV11-2 to TRBJ1-2; 9 bases align to TRBD1. Germline V gene sequence: CDR1 SGHAT, CDR2 FQNNGV. This CDR3 is 13 amino acids long. Trimming removed 5 bases from V and 8 bases from J; junction bases left unmatched: 6.

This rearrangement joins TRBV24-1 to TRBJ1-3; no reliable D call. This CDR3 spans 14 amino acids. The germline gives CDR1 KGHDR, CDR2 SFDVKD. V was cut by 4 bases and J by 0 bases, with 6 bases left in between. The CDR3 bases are TGTGCCACCAGTGAGTCCAGCTCTGGAAACACCATATATTTT. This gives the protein CATSESSSGNTIYF.

Here the CDR3 DNA reads TGTGCCAGCAGTTTCCAGGGGCTCACCGGGGAGCTGTTTTTT. Protein product: CASSFQGLTGELFF. The genes are TRBV28 and TRBJ2-2; a possible D gene is TRBD1 (6 bases). From germline, CDR1 is MDHEN and CDR2 SYDVKM. Deletions cut 3 bases from V and 4 bases from J, with 9 bases between. This CDR3 is 14 amino acids long.

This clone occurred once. The CDR3 DNA is TGCGCCAGCAGCCAGGACAGGTACGAGCAGTACTTC. Translating gives CASSQDRYEQYF. The chain is built from TRBV5-1 and TRBJ2-7; TRBD1 matches 7 bases. The germline CDR1 and CDR2 sequences are SGHRS and YFSETQ. This CDR3 has 12 amino acids. The J segment lost 4 bases and the V segment lost 4 bases, leaving 2 bases of the junction unmatched.

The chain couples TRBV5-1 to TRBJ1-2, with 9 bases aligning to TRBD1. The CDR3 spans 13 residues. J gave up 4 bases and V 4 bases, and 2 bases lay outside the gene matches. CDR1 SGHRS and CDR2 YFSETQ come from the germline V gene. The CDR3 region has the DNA TGCGCCAGCAGCGGACAGGGGAGCTATGGCTACACCTTC. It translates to CASSGQGSYGYTF.

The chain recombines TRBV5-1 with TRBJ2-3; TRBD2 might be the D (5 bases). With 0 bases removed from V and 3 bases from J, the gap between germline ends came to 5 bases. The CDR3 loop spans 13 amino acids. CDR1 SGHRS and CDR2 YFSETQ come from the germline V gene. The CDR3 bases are TGCGCCAGCAGCTTGGGGGAGACAGATACGCAGTATTTT. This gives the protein CASSLGETDTQYF.

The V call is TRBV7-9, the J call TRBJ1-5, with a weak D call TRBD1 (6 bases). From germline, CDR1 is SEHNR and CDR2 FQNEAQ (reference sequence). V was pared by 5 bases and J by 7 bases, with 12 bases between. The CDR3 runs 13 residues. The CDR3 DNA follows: TGTGCCAGCAGCCAGGGGATGAACCAGCCCCAGCATTTT. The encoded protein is CASSQGMNQPQHF.